This T cell receptor beta chain was retrieved from a study of shared clonotypes between healthy human individuals. The V segment lost 3 bases and the J segment 1 base; nucleotides outside the gene matches: 2. The germline gives CDR1 SEHNR, CDR2 FQNEAQ (reference sequence). This CDR3 is built from 15 residues. CD8 cells regarded as naive lacked CD45RO, were positively chosen for CCR7, and omitted terminally differentiated effector memory CD45RA+ cells. Measured with immunoSEQ multiplex PCR; TCRdb has only the in-frame clones, and not every one. The sample shows millions of clones, roughly 91% of them seen only once.

The V gene is TRBV7-9, the J gene TRBJ1-3, with 8 bases aligning to TRBD1. The sequenced material came from naive CD8+ T cells from PBMCs. The receptor comes from a man aged 18 to 35 in good health. Some clones in this sample may be carry-over from other donors' samples. The CDR3 region is CASSFWTGSGNTIYF. CDR3 nucleotide sequence: TGTGCCAGCAGCTTCTGGACAGGGTCTGGAAACACCATATATTTT.